The rows below give T cell receptor beta chains drawn from one sample of a study of regulatory T cells in long-lasting Graves disease. A single record per CDR3 protein comes from TCRdb applying MiXCR to the multiplex PCR reads. The repertoire holds 650,000 to 850,000 distinct CDR3 sequences, with 25% to 35% as singletons. The sequencing here drew on peripheral blood mononuclear cells (PBMCs), taken when the disease was refractory, from a patient treated with antithyroid drugs. These receptors all stem from a female donor with Graves disease. CDR3s include the opening cysteine and the closing phenylalanine or tryptophan. The D gene is left open where the match is weak. Expanded clones get a size class; other rows say once, few or many, or leave the size out.

d_call: TRBD2; v_call: TRBV6-1; j_call: TRBJ2-7; clone_size: few; cdr3_nt: TGTGCCAGCATGGGACTAGCGGGAGTAGGCGAGCAGTACTTC; cdr3_aa: CASMGLAGVGEQYF
d_call: -; v_call: TRBV20-1; j_call: TRBJ1-1; clone_size: -; cdr3_nt: TGCAGTGCTGCCCTCCCCGGAACGAACACTGAAGCTTTCTTT; cdr3_aa: CSAALPGTNTEAFF
d_call: TRBD1; v_call: TRBV14; j_call: TRBJ1-1; clone_size: -; cdr3_nt: TGTGCCAGCAGCTCATCGGGGACAGGGGGGAGAGCTTTCTTT; cdr3_aa: CASSSSGTGGRAFF
d_call: -; v_call: TRBV29-1; j_call: TRBJ2-7; clone_size: -; cdr3_nt: TGCAGCGTTGGAGGGGGGAAACGTTCCTACGAGCAGTACTTC; cdr3_aa: CSVGGGKRSYEQYF
d_call: TRBD2; v_call: TRBV28; j_call: TRBJ2-7; clone_size: few; cdr3_nt: TGTGCCAGCAGTTTAGGCGGGCTAGCGGGGGCCTACGAGCAGTACTTC; cdr3_aa: CASSLGGLAGAYEQYF
d_call: TRBD1; v_call: TRBV5-1; j_call: TRBJ2-7; clone_size: -; cdr3_nt: TGCGCCAGCAGATACGGGACAGGTGGTTCCTACGAGCAGTACTTC; cdr3_aa: CASRYGTGGSYEQYF
d_call: -; v_call: TRBV27; j_call: TRBJ2-1; clone_size: once; cdr3_nt: TGTGCCAGCAGTTTACTAGGCCCCTACAGTGAGCAGTTCTTC; cdr3_aa: CASSLLGPYSEQFF
d_call: -; v_call: TRBV18; j_call: TRBJ2-7; clone_size: -; cdr3_nt: TGTGCCAGCGCCACGGGGAAACTAGGGGAGGAAGAGCAGTACTTC; cdr3_aa: CASATGKLGEEEQYF
d_call: -; v_call: TRBV19; j_call: TRBJ1-1; clone_size: -; cdr3_nt: TGTGCCAGTAGCCCAAGGGGAATCTCTGAAGCTTTCTTT; cdr3_aa: CASSPRGISEAFF
d_call: TRBD1; v_call: TRBV6-5; j_call: TRBJ1-1; clone_size: -; cdr3_nt: TGTGCCAGCAGTTACCGGACAGGTTTCGACGTCGGAGCTTTCTTT; cdr3_aa: CASSYRTGFDVGAFF
d_call: -; v_call: TRBV12-3/TRBV12-4; j_call: TRBJ1-3; clone_size: -; cdr3_nt: TGTGCCAGCAGTTTGGGTTTCCAGATAAACTTTGGAAACACCATATATTTT; cdr3_aa: CASSLGFQINFGNTIYF